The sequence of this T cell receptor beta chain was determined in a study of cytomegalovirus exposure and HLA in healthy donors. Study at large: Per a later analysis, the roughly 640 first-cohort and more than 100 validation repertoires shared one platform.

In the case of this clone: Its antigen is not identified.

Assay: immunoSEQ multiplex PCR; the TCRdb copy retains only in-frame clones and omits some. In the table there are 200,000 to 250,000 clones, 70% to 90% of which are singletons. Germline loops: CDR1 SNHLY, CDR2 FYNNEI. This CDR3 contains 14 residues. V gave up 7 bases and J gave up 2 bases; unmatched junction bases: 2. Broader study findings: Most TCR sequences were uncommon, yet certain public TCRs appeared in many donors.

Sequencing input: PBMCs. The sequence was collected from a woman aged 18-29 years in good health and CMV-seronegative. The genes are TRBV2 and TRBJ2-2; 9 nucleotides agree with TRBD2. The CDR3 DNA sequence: TGTGCCAGCAAGGGACTAGCAAACACCGGGGAGCTGTTTTTT. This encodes CASKGLANTGELFF.